The TCR beta chain under discussion was sequenced for a study of T cell clonotyping in hematopoietic cell transplantation. CDR1 LNHDA and CDR2 SQIVND come from the germline V gene (reference sequence). The CDR3 consists of 13 residues. Trimming shortened V by 7 bases and J by 4 bases, and 11 bases separated the two germline ends. Notes on the study in general: Recipient TCR diversity dropped after transplant; expanded clonotypes rose from day 30 to 180. CD4 and CD8 repertoire contributions could not be separated without sorting. Broader posttransplant TCR repertoire diversity was predicted by graft donor and pretransplant recipient Inverse Simpson Index values.

Comment on this clone: Antigen unknown.

Sequenced by immunoSEQ multiplex PCR; TCRdb stores in-frame clones only, minus some. The table has 16,000 or so clones, approximately 91% seen once. V and J are TRBV19 and TRBJ1-5, with D unresolved. The sample comprised peripheral blood mononuclear cells. The clonotype was recovered from a man aged 40-49 years in good health. Some clones in this sample may be carry-over from other donors' samples. CDR3 residues: CASNSWGNQPQHF. In DNA, the CDR3 is TGTGCCAGTAACAGTTGGGGTAATCAGCCCCAGCATTTT.